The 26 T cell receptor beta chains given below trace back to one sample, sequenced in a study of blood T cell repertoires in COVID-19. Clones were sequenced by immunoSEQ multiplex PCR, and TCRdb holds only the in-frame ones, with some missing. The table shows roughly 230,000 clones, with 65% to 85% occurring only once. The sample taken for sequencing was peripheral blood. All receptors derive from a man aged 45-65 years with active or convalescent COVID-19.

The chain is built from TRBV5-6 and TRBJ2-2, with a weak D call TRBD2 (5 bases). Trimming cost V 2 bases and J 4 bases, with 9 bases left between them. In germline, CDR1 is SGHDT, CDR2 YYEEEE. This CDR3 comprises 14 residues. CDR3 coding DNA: TGTGCCAGCAGCTTCGAACGGGGCACCGGGGAGCTGTTTTTT. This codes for CASSFERGTGELFF.

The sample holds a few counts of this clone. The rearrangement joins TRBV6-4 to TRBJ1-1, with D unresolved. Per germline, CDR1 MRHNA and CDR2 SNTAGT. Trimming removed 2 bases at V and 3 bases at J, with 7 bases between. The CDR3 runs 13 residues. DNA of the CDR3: TGTGCCAGCAGTGACCAACTGGACACTGAAGCTTTCTTT. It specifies CASSDQLDTEAFF.

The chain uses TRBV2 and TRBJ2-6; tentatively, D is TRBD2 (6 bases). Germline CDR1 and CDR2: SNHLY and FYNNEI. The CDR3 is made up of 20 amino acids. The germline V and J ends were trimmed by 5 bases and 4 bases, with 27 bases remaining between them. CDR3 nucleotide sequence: TGTGCCAGCAGTTTTTCTGCCGGTCAAGGGACTCCCTTGGGGGCCAACGTCCTGACTTTC. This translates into CASSFSAGQGTPLGANVLTF.

The CDR3 bases are TGCGCCAGCAGTGAGTCGTCTAACGGGGGACAGATTTCAAACATTCAGTACTTC. Residues: CASSESSNGGQISNIQYF. The chain employs TRBV10-1 and TRBJ2-4, with D possibly matching TRBD1 (7 bases). Trimming took off 0 bases at V and 6 bases at J, with 21 bases between the two ends. Per germline, CDR1 WNHNN and CDR2 SYGVQD (reference sequence). The CDR3 consists of 18 residues.

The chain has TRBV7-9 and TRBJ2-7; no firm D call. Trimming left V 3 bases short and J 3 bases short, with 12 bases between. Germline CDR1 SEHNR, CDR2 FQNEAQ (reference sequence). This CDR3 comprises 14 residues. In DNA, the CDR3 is TGTGCCAGCAGCTTCGCCGGGTTAGGCTACGAGCAGTACTTC. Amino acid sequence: CASSFAGLGYEQYF. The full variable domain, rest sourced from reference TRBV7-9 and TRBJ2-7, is DTGVSQNPRHKITKRGQNVTFRCDPISEHNRLYWYRQTLGQGPEFLTYFQNEAQLEKSRLLSDRFSAERPKGSFSTLEIQRTEQGDSAMYLCASSFAGLGYEQYFGPGTRLTVT.

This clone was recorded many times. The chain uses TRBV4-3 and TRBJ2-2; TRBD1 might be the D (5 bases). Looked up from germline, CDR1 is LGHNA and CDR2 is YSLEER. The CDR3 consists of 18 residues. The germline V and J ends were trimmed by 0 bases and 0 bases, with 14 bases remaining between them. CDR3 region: CASSQEIRGFSNTGELFF. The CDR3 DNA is TGCGCCAGCAGCCAAGAAATTAGGGGTTTCTCGAACACCGGGGAGCTGTTTTTT.

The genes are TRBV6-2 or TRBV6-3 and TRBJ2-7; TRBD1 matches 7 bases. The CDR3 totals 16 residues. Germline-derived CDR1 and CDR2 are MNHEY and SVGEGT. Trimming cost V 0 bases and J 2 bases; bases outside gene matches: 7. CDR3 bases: TGTGCCAGCAGTTACTCCCCACAGGGGATTACCTACGAGCAGTACTTC. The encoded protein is CASSYSPQGITYEQYF.

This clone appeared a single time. The CDR3 DNA is TGTGCCAGCAGCTTAGGGGGGACAGGGTTCTACGAGCAGTACTTC. Its protein is CASSLGGTGFYEQYF. The V call is TRBV11-2, the J call TRBJ2-7; 9 positions agree with TRBD1. With V trimmed by 1 base and J by 3 bases, 4 bases remained unmatched. The CDR3 is made up of 15 amino acids. Germline assignment: CDR1 SGHAT and CDR2 FQNNGV.

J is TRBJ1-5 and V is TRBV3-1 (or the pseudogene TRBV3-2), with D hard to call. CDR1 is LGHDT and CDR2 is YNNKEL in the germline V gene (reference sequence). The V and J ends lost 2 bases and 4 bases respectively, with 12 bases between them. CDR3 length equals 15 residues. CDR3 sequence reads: CASSQTRSINQPQHF. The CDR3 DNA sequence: TGTGCCAGCAGCCAAACTCGAAGCATAAATCAGCCCCAGCATTTT.

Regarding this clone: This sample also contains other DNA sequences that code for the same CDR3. The CDR3 is CSVGTGGNSPLHF. In DNA, the CDR3 is TGCAGCGTTGGGACGGGAGGGAATTCACCCCTCCACTTT. The chain links TRBV29-1 to TRBJ1-6; no clear D gene. Trimming stripped 4 bases from V and 7 bases from J, with 11 bases between. Germline-derived CDR1 and CDR2 are SQVTM and ANQGSEA. The CDR3 totals 13 residues.

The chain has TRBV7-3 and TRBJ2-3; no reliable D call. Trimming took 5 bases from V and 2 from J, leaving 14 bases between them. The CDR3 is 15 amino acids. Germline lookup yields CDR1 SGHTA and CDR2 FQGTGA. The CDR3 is CASSPLGLLTDTQYF. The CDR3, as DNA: TGTGCCAGCAGCCCCCTAGGCCTGCTCACAGATACGCAGTATTTT. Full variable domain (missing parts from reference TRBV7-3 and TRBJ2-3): GAGVSQTPSNKVTEKGKYVELRCDPISGHTALYWYRQSLGQGPEFLIYFQGTGAADDSGLPNDRFFAVRPEGSVSTLKIQRTERGDSAVYLCASSPLGLLTDTQYFGPGTRLTVL.

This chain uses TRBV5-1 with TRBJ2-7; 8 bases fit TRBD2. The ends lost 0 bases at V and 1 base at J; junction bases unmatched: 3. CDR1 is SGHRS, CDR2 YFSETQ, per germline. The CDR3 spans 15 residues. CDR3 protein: CASSLVAGGSYEQYF. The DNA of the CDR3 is TGCGCCAGCAGCTTGGTGGCGGGGGGATCCTACGAGCAGTACTTC.

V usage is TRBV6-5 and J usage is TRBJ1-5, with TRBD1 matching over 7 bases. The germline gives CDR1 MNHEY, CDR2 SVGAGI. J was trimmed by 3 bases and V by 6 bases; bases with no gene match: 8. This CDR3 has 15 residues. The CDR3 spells CASSRRTGLNQPQHF. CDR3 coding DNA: TGTGCCAGCAGCCGTAGGACAGGCCTCAATCAGCCCCAGCATTTT.

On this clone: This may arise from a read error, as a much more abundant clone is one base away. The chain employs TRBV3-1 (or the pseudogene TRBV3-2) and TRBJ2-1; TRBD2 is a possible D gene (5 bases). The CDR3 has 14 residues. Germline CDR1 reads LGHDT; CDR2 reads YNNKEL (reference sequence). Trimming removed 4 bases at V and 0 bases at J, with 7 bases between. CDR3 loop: CASSRGSSYNEQFF. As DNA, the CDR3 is TGTGCCAGCAGCCGAGGGAGCTCCTACAATGAGCAGTTCTTC.

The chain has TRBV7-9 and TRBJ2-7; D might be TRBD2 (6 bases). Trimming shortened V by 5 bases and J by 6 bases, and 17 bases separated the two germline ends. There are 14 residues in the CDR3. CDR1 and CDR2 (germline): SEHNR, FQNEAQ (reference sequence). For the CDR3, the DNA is TGTGCCAGCAGCCGATCGGGACGGCGGGGCGAGCAGTACTTC. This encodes CASSRSGRRGEQYF.

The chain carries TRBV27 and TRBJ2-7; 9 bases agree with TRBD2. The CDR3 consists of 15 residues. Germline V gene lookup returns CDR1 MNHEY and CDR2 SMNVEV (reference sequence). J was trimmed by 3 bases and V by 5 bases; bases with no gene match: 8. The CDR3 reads CASSQPLAGLYEQYF. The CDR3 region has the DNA TGTGCCAGCAGTCAGCCCCTAGCGGGGCTCTACGAGCAGTACTTC.

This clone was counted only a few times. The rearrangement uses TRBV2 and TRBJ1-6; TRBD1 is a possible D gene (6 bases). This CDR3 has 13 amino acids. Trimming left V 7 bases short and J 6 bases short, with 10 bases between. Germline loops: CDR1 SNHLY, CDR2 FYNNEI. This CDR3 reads CASTSDSNSPLHF. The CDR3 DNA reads TGTGCCAGCACTTCGGACAGTAATTCACCCCTCCACTTT.

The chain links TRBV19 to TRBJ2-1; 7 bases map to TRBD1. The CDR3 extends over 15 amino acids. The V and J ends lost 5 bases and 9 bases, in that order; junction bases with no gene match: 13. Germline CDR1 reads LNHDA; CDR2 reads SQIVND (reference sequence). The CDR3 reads CASSPLPRGRGEQFF. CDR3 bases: TGTGCCAGTAGTCCCCTCCCTAGGGGGCGAGGTGAGCAGTTCTTC.

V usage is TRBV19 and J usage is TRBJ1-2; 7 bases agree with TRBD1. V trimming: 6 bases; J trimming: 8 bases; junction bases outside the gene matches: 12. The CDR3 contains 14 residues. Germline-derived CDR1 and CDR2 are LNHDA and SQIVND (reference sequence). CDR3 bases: TGTGCCAGTAGCGAAGAAAGGGGGCGCAGAGGCTACACCTTC. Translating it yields CASSEERGRRGYTF.

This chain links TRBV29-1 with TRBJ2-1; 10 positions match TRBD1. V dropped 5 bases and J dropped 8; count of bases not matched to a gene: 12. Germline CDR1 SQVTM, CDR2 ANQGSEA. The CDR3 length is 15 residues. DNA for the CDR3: TGCAGCGTTCGACCGGGACAGGGGATATTCTATGAGCAGTTCTTC. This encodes CSVRPGQGIFYEQFF.

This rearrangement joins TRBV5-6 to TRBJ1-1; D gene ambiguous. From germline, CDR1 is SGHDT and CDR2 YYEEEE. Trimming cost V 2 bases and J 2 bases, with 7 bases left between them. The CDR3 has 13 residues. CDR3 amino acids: CASSFGRNTEAFF. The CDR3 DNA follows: TGTGCCAGCAGCTTCGGGAGAAACACTGAAGCTTTCTTT.

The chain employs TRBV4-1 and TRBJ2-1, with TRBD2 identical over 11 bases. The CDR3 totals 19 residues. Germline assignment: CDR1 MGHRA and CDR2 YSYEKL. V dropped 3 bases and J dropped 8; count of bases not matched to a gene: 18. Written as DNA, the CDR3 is TGCGCCAGCAGCCACTCTTGGGCTAGCGGGGGGACGCTGGGGGATGAGCAGTTCTTC. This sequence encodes CASSHSWASGGTLGDEQFF.

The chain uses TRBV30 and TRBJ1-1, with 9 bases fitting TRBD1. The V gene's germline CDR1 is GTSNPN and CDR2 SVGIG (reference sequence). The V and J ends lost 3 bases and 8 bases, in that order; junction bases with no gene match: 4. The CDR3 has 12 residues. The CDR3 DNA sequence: TGTGCCTGGAGACAGGGGGCGAAAGAAGCTTTCTTT. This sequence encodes CAWRQGAKEAFF.

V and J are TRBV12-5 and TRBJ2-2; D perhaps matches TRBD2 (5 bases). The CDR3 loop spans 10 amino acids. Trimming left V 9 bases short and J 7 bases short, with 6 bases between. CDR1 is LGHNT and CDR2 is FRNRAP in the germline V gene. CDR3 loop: CASRGGELFF. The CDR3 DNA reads TGTGCTAGCCGGGGCGGGGAGCTGTTTTTT.

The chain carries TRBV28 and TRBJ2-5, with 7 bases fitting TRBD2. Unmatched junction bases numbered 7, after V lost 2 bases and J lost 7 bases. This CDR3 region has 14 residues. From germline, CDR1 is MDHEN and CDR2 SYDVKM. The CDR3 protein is CASSLIREEGTQYF. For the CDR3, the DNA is TGTGCCAGCAGTTTAATTCGGGAGGAAGGGACCCAGTACTTC.

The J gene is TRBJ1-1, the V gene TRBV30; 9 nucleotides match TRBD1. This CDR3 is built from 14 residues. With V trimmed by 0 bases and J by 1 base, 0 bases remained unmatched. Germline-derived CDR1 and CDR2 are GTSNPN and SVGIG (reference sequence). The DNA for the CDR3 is TGTGCCTGGAGTGTGACAGGGGGGAACACTGAAGCTTTCTTT. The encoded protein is CAWSVTGGNTEAFF.